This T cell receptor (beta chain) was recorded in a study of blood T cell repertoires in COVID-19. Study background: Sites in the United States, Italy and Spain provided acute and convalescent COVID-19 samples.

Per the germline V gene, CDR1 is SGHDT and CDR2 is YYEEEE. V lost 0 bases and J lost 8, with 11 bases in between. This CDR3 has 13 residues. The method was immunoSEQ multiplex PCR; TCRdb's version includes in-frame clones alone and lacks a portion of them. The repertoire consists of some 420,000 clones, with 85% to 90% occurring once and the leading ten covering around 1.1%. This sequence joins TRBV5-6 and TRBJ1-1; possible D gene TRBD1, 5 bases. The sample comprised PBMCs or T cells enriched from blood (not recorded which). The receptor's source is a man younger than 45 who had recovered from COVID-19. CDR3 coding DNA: TGTGCCAGCAGCTTGGGCGTGGGGCCCGAAGCTTTCTTT. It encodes CASSLGVGPEAFF.